This T cell receptor (beta chain) was recorded in a study of CD8 T cells in cerebrospinal fluid in Alzheimer's disease. Whole-study findings and limits: The largest CSF clone was proportionally bigger in mild cognitive impairment or Alzheimer's disease than controls.

CSF cells were profiled by 10X single-cell V(D)J and 5' expression. TCRdb re-called the 10x single-cell sequencing reads and shows each CDR3 protein once, DNA omitted. This sample contains about 1,200 distinct CDR3 sequences. Comment on this clonotype: Its target is unknown.

CDR1 and CDR2 from the germline V gene are GTSNPN and SVGIG (reference sequence). The CDR3 extends over 14 amino acids. Sequences were obtained from cerebrospinal fluid. This clonotype was sampled from a human donor in good health. The chain employs TRBV30 and TRBJ2-7. CDR3 in amino acids: CAWGTTGSRYEQYF.